The 28 T cell receptor beta chains listed next were all sequenced from one sample in a study of cytomegalovirus exposure and HLA in healthy donors. PCR primers comprised 60 Vbeta and 13 Jbeta primers. Some clones are missing from TCRdb's copy, which holds only in-frame ones; the method was immunoSEQ multiplex PCR. Of over 150,000 clones in the sample, roughly 80% are singletons; the top ten hold approximately 2.1%. The sequenced sample was PBMCs. Every receptor here comes from a man in his fifties or sixties in good health and CMV-seropositive.

This chain joins TRBV27 and TRBJ1-5; 8 bases are shared with TRBD1. The CDR3 covers 14 residues. Germline CDR1 and CDR2: MNHEY and SMNVEV (reference sequence). V was clipped by 5 bases and J by 2 bases; unmatched bases: 2. The CDR3 spells CASSATGGNQPQHF. As DNA, the CDR3 is TGTGCCAGCAGTGCGACAGGGGGCAATCAGCCCCAGCATTTT.

The chain links TRBV7-3 to TRBJ2-2, with a possible D match to TRBD2 (6 bases). The germline V gene encodes CDR1 SGHTA and CDR2 FQGTGA. The CDR3 totals 14 residues. V dropped 5 bases and J dropped 2 bases, with 9 bases sitting between them. The CDR3 bases are TGTGCCAGCAGCCCGGACTACAACACCGGGGAGCTGTTTTTT. Translated, it gives CASSPDYNTGELFF.

The V and J genes are TRBV7-2 and TRBJ1-5; maybe TRBD1 (5 bases). V shed 2 bases and J shed 3 bases, with 11 bases lying between them. Germline values: CDR1 SGHTA, CDR2 FQGNSA. The CDR3 extends over 15 amino acids. The CDR3 spells CASSLSRVYNQPQHF. DNA of the CDR3: TGTGCCAGCAGCTTAAGCAGGGTTTACAATCAGCCCCAGCATTTT.

The chain has TRBV10-3 and TRBJ1-1, with 10 positions matching TRBD1. J gave up 4 bases and V 6 bases, and 5 bases lay outside the gene matches. The germline V gene encodes CDR1 ENHRY and CDR2 SYGVKD. The CDR3 has 14 amino acids. CDR3 nucleotides: TGTGCCATCAGCACAAGGACAGGGGGCACTGAAGCTTTCTTT. This encodes CAISTRTGGTEAFF.

This chain joins TRBV2 and TRBJ1-2, with D tentatively TRBD1 (6 bases). The CDR3 covers 16 residues. Germline V gene sequence: CDR1 SNHLY, CDR2 FYNNEI. V was pared by 0 bases and J by 1 base, with 12 bases between. The CDR3 loop is CASSEAGGGDNYGYTF. DNA for the CDR3: TGTGCCAGCAGTGAAGCGGGAGGGGGTGATAACTATGGCTACACCTTC. Using reference TRBV2 and TRBJ1-2 for the parts outside the CDR3, the full variable domain is EPEVTQTPSHQVTQMGQEVILRCVPISNHLYFYWYRQILGQKVEFLVSFYNNEISEKSEIFDDQFSVERPDGSNFTLKIRSTKLEDSAMYFCASSEAGGGDNYGYTFGSGTRLTVV.

The chain couples TRBV5-1 to TRBJ1-1; 8 positions match TRBD1. The germline V gene has CDR1 SGHRS and CDR2 YFSETQ. Germline trimming cut 4 bases from V and 4 bases from J; bases unmatched to any gene: 9. CDR3 length: 15 residues. CDR3 residues: CASSLDRVGSTEAFF. For the CDR3, the DNA is TGCGCCAGCAGCCTGGACAGGGTAGGTAGCACTGAAGCTTTCTTT.

This clone was recorded once. The chain joins TRBV6-1 to TRBJ2-7; 9 nucleotides line up with TRBD1. The germline gives CDR1 MNHNS, CDR2 SASEGT. This CDR3 is 15 amino acids long. V shed 2 bases, J shed 2 bases, and the junction held 4 bases outside the gene matches. The CDR3: CASSEIGQGPYEQYF. DNA for the CDR3: TGTGCCAGCAGTGAAATTGGACAGGGGCCCTACGAGCAGTACTTC.

This chain links TRBV5-1 with TRBJ2-7; 8 positions agree with TRBD1. The V gene end was trimmed by 3 bases and the J gene end by 3 bases; junction bases not matched to a gene: 5. CDR3 length equals 14 residues. Germline CDR1 SGHRS, CDR2 YFSETQ. CDR3: CASSWTGRGYEQYF. In DNA form, the CDR3 reads TGCGCCAGCAGCTGGACAGGGAGAGGCTACGAGCAGTACTTC.

CDR3 sequence (DNA): TGTGCCAGCAGTGAACCTCGACAGAGCATGAACACTGAAGCTTTCTTT. It translates to CASSEPRQSMNTEAFF. This chain uses TRBV6-1 with TRBJ1-1, with a possible D match to TRBD1 (5 bases). This CDR3 is built from 16 residues. Germline V gene sequence: CDR1 MNHNS, CDR2 SASEGT. V was shortened by 2 bases and J by 0 bases, with 13 bases between the two germline ends.

The CDR3 here is CASSPNPSGVQETQYF. DNA for the CDR3: TGTGCCAGCAGCCCTAACCCTTCCGGGGTACAAGAGACCCAGTACTTC. V and J are TRBV9 and TRBJ2-5; TRBD2 is a possible D gene (5 bases). Germline V gene lookup returns CDR1 SGDLS and CDR2 YYNGEE. The CDR3 runs 16 residues. The V end lost 4 bases, the J end lost 2 bases, and 18 bases lay between the germline ends.

The chain carries TRBV6-5 and TRBJ1-5; D gene ambiguous. The CDR3 covers 15 residues. CDR1 is MNHEY and CDR2 is SVGAGI in the germline V gene. The V and J ends lost 0 bases and 3 bases respectively, with 9 bases between them. The CDR3: CASSYSGGYNQPQHF. CDR3 in DNA: TGTGCCAGCAGTTACTCTGGCGGATACAATCAGCCCCAGCATTTT.

The CDR3 nucleotides are TGTGCCAGCAGTTTATCGTTGGGACAAAGCACAGATACGCAGTATTTT. It specifies CASSLSLGQSTDTQYF. The chain carries TRBV27 and TRBJ2-3, with D possibly being TRBD1 (6 bases). The V end lost 0 bases, the J end lost 0 bases, and 10 bases lay between the germline ends. CDR1 MNHEY and CDR2 SMNVEV come from the germline V gene (reference sequence). The CDR3 is 16 amino acids.

In this sample, this clone turned up a few times. The genes are TRBV19 and TRBJ2-7, with TRBD2 as a possible D gene (5 bases). The germline V and J ends were trimmed by 0 bases and 1 base, with 19 bases remaining between them. CDR3 length: 18 residues. Looked up from germline, CDR1 is LNHDA and CDR2 is SQIVND (reference sequence). The CDR3 region is CASSIDRQLSVPSYEQYF. The CDR3 DNA follows: TGTGCCAGTAGTATAGATCGCCAGCTTAGCGTACCTTCCTACGAGCAGTACTTC.

The V call is TRBV25-1, the J call TRBJ2-3, with 7 bases that match TRBD1. In germline, CDR1 is MGHDK, CDR2 SYGVNS. The CDR3 is 15 amino acids. V trimming: 1 base; J trimming: 2 bases; junction bases outside the gene matches: 3. In DNA, the CDR3 is TGTGCCAGCAGTGAATCGGGACAGACCACAGATACGCAGTATTTT. Translation: CASSESGQTTDTQYF.

This chain links TRBV7-2 with TRBJ1-1; D is possibly TRBD1 (6 bases). Trimming stripped 7 bases from V and 4 bases from J, with 19 bases between. This CDR3 has 15 amino acids. CDR1 and CDR2 from the germline V gene are SGHTA and FQGNSA. CDR3 protein: CASTPLQGMATEAFF. CDR3 nucleotide sequence: TGTGCCAGCACCCCATTACAGGGCATGGCCACTGAAGCTTTCTTT.

The rearrangement uses TRBV29-1 and TRBJ2-1; D perhaps matches TRBD1 (6 bases). CDR3 length equals 13 residues. V was pared by 2 bases and J by 7 bases, with 12 bases between. Germline V lookup: CDR1 SQVTM, CDR2 ANQGSEA. This chain's CDR3 is CSVEQGISNEQFF. The CDR3 nucleotides are TGCAGCGTTGAACAGGGGATTAGTAATGAGCAGTTCTTC.

This rearrangement joins TRBV4-3 to TRBJ2-5; D perhaps matches TRBD1 (6 bases). Germline values: CDR1 LGHNA, CDR2 YSLEER. Trimming left V 0 bases short and J 2 bases short, with 10 bases between. CDR3 length: 15 residues. CDR3 in DNA: TGCGCCAGCAGCCAAGAGGGGGCAGCTCAAGAGACCCAGTACTTC. Its protein product is CASSQEGAAQETQYF.

J is TRBJ2-7 and V is TRBV19; a possible D gene is TRBD1 (5 bases). Germline V gene lookup returns CDR1 LNHDA and CDR2 SQIVND (reference sequence). The length of the CDR3 is 14 residues. V lost 4 bases to trimming and J lost 4 bases, with 14 bases between them. CDR3 sequence: CASSKLQEPYEQYF. CDR3 sequence (DNA): TGTGCCAGTAGTAAGTTACAGGAGCCTTACGAGCAGTACTTC.

The chain links TRBV27 to TRBJ1-4; 10 nucleotides agree with TRBD1. This CDR3 has 16 amino acids. Germline V gene sequence: CDR1 MNHEY, CDR2 SMNVEV (reference sequence). The junction had 1 base not matched to a gene; V was cut back by 3 bases and J by 0 bases. CDR3 sequence: CASSFDRGPTNEKLFF. The DNA of the CDR3 is TGTGCCAGCAGTTTCGACAGGGGGCCAACTAATGAAAAACTGTTTTTT.

A single count supports this clone. The chain recombines TRBV7-6 with TRBJ1-2, with D tentatively TRBD1 (6 bases). From germline, CDR1 is SGHVS and CDR2 FNYEAQ. With 4 bases removed from V and 7 bases from J, the gap between germline ends came to 10 bases. CDR3 length equals 12 residues. Written as DNA, the CDR3 is TGTGCCAGCAGCTCAGGGGAATTTGGCTACACCTTC. Translation gives CASSSGEFGYTF.

This chain uses TRBV5-1 with TRBJ2-2; 9 bases agree with TRBD1. The CDR3 is 16 amino acids. Per the germline V gene, CDR1 is SGHRS and CDR2 is YFSETQ. V lost 2 bases and J lost 0; bases outside the gene matches: 2. This CDR3 is CASSLQGASNTGELFF. CDR3 DNA: TGCGCCAGCAGCTTACAGGGGGCTTCGAACACCGGGGAGCTGTTTTTT. Full variable domain (remainder filled in from reference TRBV5-1 and TRBJ2-2): KAGVTQTPRYLIKTRGQQVTLSCSPISGHRSVSWYQQTPGQGLQFLFEYFSETQRNKGNFPGRFSGRQFSNSRSEMNVSTLELGDSALYLCASSLQGASNTGELFFGEGSRLTVL.

The chain joins TRBV28 to TRBJ1-5; tentative D call: TRBD1 (6 bases). The CDR3 extends over 15 amino acids. With 6 bases removed from V and 7 bases from J, the gap between germline ends came to 19 bases. The germline CDR1 and CDR2 sequences are MDHEN and SYDVKM. CDR3 in DNA: TGTGCCAGCAGCCTGCGGCGGGCAGGGGTACAGCCCCAGCATTTT. It yields the protein CASSLRRAGVQPQHF.

This sequence joins TRBV5-1 and TRBJ1-5; 11 bases line up with TRBD1. From germline, CDR1 is SGHRS and CDR2 YFSETQ. Trimming at V came to 3 bases and at J to 7 bases, leaving 12 bases not matched to a gene. The CDR3 has 17 residues. CDR3 DNA: TGCGCCAGCAGCTCCGATAGGGACAGGGGGTTAGGGCAGCCCCAGCATTTT. The encoded protein is CASSSDRDRGLGQPQHF.

The chain uses TRBV27 and TRBJ1-4; D is possibly TRBD1 (6 bases). The CDR3 totals 12 residues. V was shortened by 6 bases and J by 7 bases, with 9 bases between the two germline ends. Per the germline V gene, CDR1 is MNHEY and CDR2 is SMNVEV (reference sequence). CDR3 coding DNA: TGTGCCAGCAGGCAGGGGCCTGAAAAACTGTTTTTT. As protein: CASRQGPEKLFF.

The chain has TRBV27 and TRBJ1-1, with D perhaps matching TRBD1 (5 bases). The CDR3 length is 15 residues. The V gene lost 1 base and the J gene lost 3 bases, with 12 bases spanning the gap. Germline V CDR1 and CDR2: MNHEY, SMNVEV (reference sequence). The CDR3 sequence: CASSLYQGWDTEAFF. The CDR3 DNA follows: TGTGCCAGCAGTTTATATCAGGGATGGGACACTGAAGCTTTCTTT.

The rearrangement links TRBV2 to TRBJ2-5; 7 nucleotides align to TRBD2. The CDR3 is 15 amino acids. The trim removed 5 bases at V and 5 bases at J, leaving 11 bases unmatched. Germline loops: CDR1 SNHLY, CDR2 FYNNEI. For the CDR3, the DNA is TGTGCCAGCAGTCGAAGCGGGGCGGTCGACGAGACCCAGTACTTC. Its translation: CASSRSGAVDETQYF. The variable domain in full, with the rest retrieved from reference TRBV2 and TRBJ2-5, is EPEVTQTPSHQVTQMGQEVILRCVPISNHLYFYWYRQILGQKVEFLVSFYNNEISEKSEIFDDQFSVERPDGSNFTLKIRSTKLEDSAMYFCASSRSGAVDETQYFGPGTRLLVL.

The chain employs TRBV29-1 and TRBJ1-1; weak D call: TRBD1 (6 bases). Germline values: CDR1 SQVTM, CDR2 ANQGSEA. V lost 6 bases and J lost 5, with 16 bases in between. The CDR3 covers 13 residues. As DNA, the CDR3 is TGCAGCGTCTCTACAGGGATGGGGACTGAAGCTTTCTTT. This gives the protein CSVSTGMGTEAFF.

V is TRBV4-3 and J is TRBJ1-5; possible D gene TRBD1, 6 bases. Trimming shortened V by 2 bases and J by 6 bases, and 14 bases separated the two germline ends. In germline, CDR1 is LGHNA, CDR2 YSLEER. The CDR3 sequence is 15 residues long. The CDR3 reads CASSQSPGTSQPQHF. The CDR3, as DNA: TGCGCCAGCAGCCAAAGTCCCGGGACATCTCAGCCCCAGCATTTT.